The subject of this entry is one T cell receptor (beta chain). Its binding antigen is unknown. No base quality information exists; no much larger clone differs at one position. Its CDR3 holds 18 amino acids, cysteine through phenylalanine. Just CDR3 DNA is preserved here, 54 bases in frame from base 1. CDR1 and CDR2 were assigned from the germline V gene as SGHVS and FQNEAQ. This sample was included in a study of post-analysis software for immune sequencing data (dated by TCRdb to between 2014 and 2017). For context, the study as a whole: The recorded disease courses included relapsing-remitting, secondary progressive and progressive-relapsing multiple sclerosis, and some patients had no subtype annotation. A subset of samples was prepared in parallel using single-end sample barcoding, then pooled and co-amplified after Illumina adapter ligation. The patient repertoires were set against about 10 previously published healthy control repertoires from donors whose ages ranged from 6 to 25 years. Results and caveats for the whole study, not just this receptor: A handful of TRBV segments, including TRBV5-6, TRBV5-1 and TRBV20-1, were significantly more frequent in patients than controls. Direct clustering with F measure revealed strong co-clustering of samples prepared in the same batch, which led to a batch-effect correction. Significantly lower normalized Chao1 diversity was found in multiple sclerosis patients than in controls, suggesting substantial peripheral T-cell clonal expansion. The multiple sclerosis patient group was slightly younger than the control group.

To demonstrate the VDJtools post-analysis software, TCR beta repertoires were profiled from the peripheral blood of over ten young patients with multiple sclerosis. The multiple sclerosis patients were children and adolescents ranging in age from 6 to 15 years. Library preparation employed PCR. Data came from an Illumina HiSeq 2500. To reduce PCR and sequencing biases, unique molecular identifiers were incorporated into the TCR beta cDNA libraries. Roughly 0.5 million cDNA molecules were obtained per 1 to 10 million input T cells, so each molecule approximated one T cell. The patient libraries were prepared and sequenced using the same protocol as the earlier healthy control dataset. Within a given batch, samples were prepared together, multiplexed and sequenced on the same HiSeq lane. Per the authors' processing: MIGEC was used to process the raw barcoded reads, and molecular identifier groups with only a single read were discarded before consensus assembly and CDR3 extraction. VDJtools was used for post-analysis of the clonotype tables, and diversity was normalized by down-sampling every dataset to the size of the smallest sample. Repertoire overlap clustering matched CDR3 amino acid but not nucleotide sequences to correct batch-related cross-sample contamination. TCRdb redid the processing of the public reads, applying fastp at Q25 and MiXCR, and retained in-frame beta chains. Rows matching on CDR3 protein sequence are summarized as one entry with the most common DNA and genes. The V and J calls were determined by TCRdb, not by the authors. For this sample the table gives hundreds of thousands of distinct CDR3 sequences, of which approximately 59% were detected only once. About 11% of the sample lies in the top ten.

Sequencing used blood. Here the chain combines TRBV7-8 and TRBJ2-7; TRBD2 agrees with 8 junctional bases. The DNA end favors TRBJ2-5, so the J call may be wrong. This receptor was obtained from a girl aged 2 to 9 with multiple sclerosis. The CDR3 has the sequence CASSPRVAGTKGEETQYF. The DNA reads as follows: TGTGCCAGCAGCCCCCGGGTAGCGGGGACCAAGGGGGAAGAGACCCAGTACTTC.